These 11 T cell receptor beta chains were sequenced from one sample in a study of monozygotic twins with inflammatory bowel disease (dated by TCRdb to the late 2010s). Preparation of the library involved 5' RACE. TCRdb records Illumina HiSeq 2500 as the sequencer. TCRdb reprocessed the raw reads; every CDR3 protein sequence is a single record, and DNA is not supplied. This sample's table lists about 160,000 distinct CDR3 sequences. The top ten constitute over 2.5% of the sample. The sequenced material came from blood. These receptor sequences come from a human donor with ulcerative colitis or Crohn's disease, or a healthy co-twin of an affected twin (not recorded which).

The chain links TRBV27 to TRBJ2-7; TCRdb proposes TRBD2, but this gene call is untestable without DNA. Germline assignment: CDR1 MNHEY and CDR2 SMNVEV (reference sequence). CDR3 length: 15 amino acids. The CDR3 loop reads CASSALGTSPYEQYF.

CDR3 amino acids: CSASLRVLANEKLFF. The J gene is TRBJ1-4, the V gene TRBV20-1. Germline CDR1 is DFQATT and CDR2 is SNEGSKA (reference sequence). CDR3 size: 15 residues.

This chain connects TRBV5-1 to TRBJ1-2; checking the TCRdb D call of TRBD1 is not possible without DNA. The CDR3 consists of 14 residues. Per germline, CDR1 SGHRS and CDR2 YFSETQ. CDR3 protein: CASSQDRAPYGYTF. The full variable domain, with the rest looked up from reference TRBV5-1 and TRBJ1-2, is KAGVTQTPRYLIKTRGQQVTLSCSPISGHRSVSWYQQTPGQGLQFLFEYFSETQRNKGNFPGRFSGRQFSNSRSEMNVSTLELGDSALYLCASSQDRAPYGYTFGSGTRLTVV.

V and J are TRBV28 and TRBJ1-2; TCRdb gives TRBD1 as the D gene, but with no DNA this cannot be confirmed. The CDR3 spans 13 residues. Germline-derived CDR1 and CDR2 are MDHEN and SYDVKM. CDR3 sequence reads: CASSPGNWAGYTF.

The chain uses TRBV18 and TRBJ2-7; as DNA is missing, the TRBD1 call by TCRdb cannot be tested. The CDR3 extends over 15 amino acids. Germline CDR1 reads KGHSH; CDR2 reads LQKENI. The CDR3 reads CASSQLGQGPLEQYF.

This chain connects TRBV20-1 to TRBJ2-6; absent DNA, TCRdb's TRBD1 call cannot be checked. The CDR3 extends over 14 amino acids. Germline CDR1 is DFQATT and CDR2 is SNEGSKA (reference sequence). The CDR3 loop is CSAQDRDGANVLTF.

This rearrangement joins TRBV5-1 to TRBJ2-5. Germline loops: CDR1 SGHRS, CDR2 YFSETQ. CDR3 length: 13 amino acids. CDR3 in amino acids: CASSLGKQETQYF.

This rearrangement joins TRBV18 to TRBJ1-1. Looked up from germline, CDR1 is KGHSH and CDR2 is LQKENI. The CDR3 totals 12 residues. CDR3 sequence reads: CASSPFGTEAFF.

The V gene is TRBV27, the J gene TRBJ2-1; TCRdb reports TRBD2, a call that lacks DNA to check it against. In germline, CDR1 is MNHEY, CDR2 SMNVEV (reference sequence). The CDR3 is 15 amino acids. The CDR3 loop reads CASTLLAEGYNEQFF.

CDR3 region: CASSPGVTEQYF. The rearrangement joins TRBV5-1 to TRBJ2-7; as DNA is missing, the TRBD1 call by TCRdb cannot be tested. The germline V gene has CDR1 SGHRS and CDR2 YFSETQ. The CDR3 is made up of 12 amino acids.

The J gene is TRBJ2-7, the V gene TRBV7-9. The CDR3 length is 14 residues. Germline V CDR1 and CDR2: SEHNR, FQNEAQ (reference sequence). The CDR3 spells CASSLQESTYEQYF. The full variable domain, in which reference TRBV7-9 and TRBJ2-7 provide the parts outside the CDR3, is DTGVSQNPRHKITKRGQNVTFRCDPISEHNRLYWYRQTLGQGPEFLTYFQNEAQLEKSRLLSDRFSAERPKGSFSTLEIQRTEQGDSAMYLCASSLQESTYEQYFGPGTRLTVT.